The T cell receptor beta chain described here comes from a study of blood T cell repertoires in COVID-19. Clones were sequenced by immunoSEQ multiplex PCR, and TCRdb holds only the in-frame ones, with some missing. The table lists 150,000 to 200,000 clones, approximately 84% of them singletons. This CDR3 region has 13 residues. The V gene lost 0 bases and the J gene lost 4 bases, with 4 bases spanning the gap. Germline values: CDR1 SGHTA, CDR2 FQGNSA. V is TRBV7-2 and J is TRBJ2-4; the D is unclear. This receptor was obtained from a woman of 80 years or more with acute or convalescent COVID-19. The material sequenced was peripheral blood. CDR3: CASSLAAKNIQYF. The CDR3 nucleotides read TGTGCCAGCAGCTTAGCTGCGAAAAACATTCAGTACTTC.